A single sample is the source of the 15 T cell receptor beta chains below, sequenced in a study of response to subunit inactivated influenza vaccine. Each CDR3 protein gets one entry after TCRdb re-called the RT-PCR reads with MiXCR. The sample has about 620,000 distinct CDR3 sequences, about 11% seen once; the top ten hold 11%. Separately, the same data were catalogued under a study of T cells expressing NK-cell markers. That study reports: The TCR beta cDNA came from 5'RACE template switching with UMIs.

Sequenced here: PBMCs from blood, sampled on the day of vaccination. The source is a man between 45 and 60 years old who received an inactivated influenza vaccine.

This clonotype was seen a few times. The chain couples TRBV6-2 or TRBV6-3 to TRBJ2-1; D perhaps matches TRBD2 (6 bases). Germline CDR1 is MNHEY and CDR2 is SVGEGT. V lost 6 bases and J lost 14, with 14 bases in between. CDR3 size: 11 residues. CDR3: CASRGDFEEFF. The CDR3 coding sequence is TGTGCCAGCAGGGGGGACTTTGAAGAGTTCTTC.

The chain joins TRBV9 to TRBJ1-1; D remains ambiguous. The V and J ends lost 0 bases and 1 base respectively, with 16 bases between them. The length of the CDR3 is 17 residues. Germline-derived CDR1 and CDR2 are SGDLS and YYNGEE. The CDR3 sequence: CASSVGPQPQGNTEAFF. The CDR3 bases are TGTGCCAGCAGCGTAGGTCCCCAACCTCAAGGGAACACTGAAGCTTTCTTT.

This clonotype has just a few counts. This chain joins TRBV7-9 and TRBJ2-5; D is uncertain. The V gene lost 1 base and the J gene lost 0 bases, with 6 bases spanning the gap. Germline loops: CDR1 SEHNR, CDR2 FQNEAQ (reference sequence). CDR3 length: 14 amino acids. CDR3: CASSLGPYQETQYF. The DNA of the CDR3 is TGTGCCAGCAGCTTAGGCCCGTACCAAGAGACCCAGTACTTC.

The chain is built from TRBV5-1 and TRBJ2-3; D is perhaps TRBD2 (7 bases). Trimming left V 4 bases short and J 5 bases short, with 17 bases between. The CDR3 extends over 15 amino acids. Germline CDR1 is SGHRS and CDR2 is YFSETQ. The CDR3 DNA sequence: TGCGCCAGCAGCCCGGAGAGGGGGGGGAGAGATACGCAGTATTTT. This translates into CASSPERGGRDTQYF. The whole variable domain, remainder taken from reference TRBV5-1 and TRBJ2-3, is KAGVTQTPRYLIKTRGQQVTLSCSPISGHRSVSWYQQTPGQGLQFLFEYFSETQRNKGNFPGRFSGRQFSNSRSEMNVSTLELGDSALYLCASSPERGGRDTQYFGPGTRLTVL.

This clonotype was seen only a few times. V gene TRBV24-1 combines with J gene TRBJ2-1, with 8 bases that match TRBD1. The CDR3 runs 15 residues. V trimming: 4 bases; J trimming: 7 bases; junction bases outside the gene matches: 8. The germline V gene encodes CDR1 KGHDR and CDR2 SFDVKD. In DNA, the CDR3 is TGTGCCACCAGTGACATTCCAGGGGGCTGGAATGAGCAGTTCTTC. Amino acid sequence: CATSDIPGGWNEQFF.

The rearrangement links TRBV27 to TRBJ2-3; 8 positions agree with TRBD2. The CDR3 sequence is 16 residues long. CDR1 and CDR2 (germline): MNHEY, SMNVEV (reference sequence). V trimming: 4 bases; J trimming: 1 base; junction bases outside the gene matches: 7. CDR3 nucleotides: TGTGCCAGCAGTTCCCCAACTAGCGGACGCACAGATACGCAGTATTTT. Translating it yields CASSSPTSGRTDTQYF.

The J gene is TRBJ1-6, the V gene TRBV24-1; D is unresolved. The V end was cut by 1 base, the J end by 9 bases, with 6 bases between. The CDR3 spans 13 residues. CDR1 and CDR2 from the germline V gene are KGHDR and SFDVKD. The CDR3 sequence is CATSDLPGSPLHF. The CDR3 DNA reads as TGTGCCACCAGTGATTTACCCGGTTCACCCCTCCACTTT.

Here the CDR3 reads CASRLTGGYTEAFF. The DNA for the CDR3 is TGTGCCAGCAGGCTAACAGGGGGCTATACTGAAGCTTTCTTT. The chain has TRBV28 and TRBJ1-1; 9 bases line up with TRBD1. The CDR3 extends over 14 amino acids. In germline, CDR1 is MDHEN, CDR2 SYDVKM. Germline trimming cut 6 bases from V and 5 bases from J; bases unmatched to any gene: 7.

CDR3 in amino acids: CASSINPAGTGELFF. DNA for the CDR3: TGTGCCAGCAGCATAAACCCCGCTGGCACCGGGGAGCTGTTTTTT. The V call is TRBV7-9, the J call TRBJ2-2; D remains ambiguous. Trimming took off 5 bases at V and 4 bases at J, with 14 bases between the two ends. The CDR3 length is 15 residues. CDR1 and CDR2 (germline): SEHNR, FQNEAQ (reference sequence).

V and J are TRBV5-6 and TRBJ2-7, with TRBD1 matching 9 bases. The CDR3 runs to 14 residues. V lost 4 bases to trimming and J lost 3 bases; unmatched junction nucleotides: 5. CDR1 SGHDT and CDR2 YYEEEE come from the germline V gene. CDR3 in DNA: TGTGCCAGCAGCCTGTGGGACAGGGTCTACGAGCAGTACTTC. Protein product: CASSLWDRVYEQYF.

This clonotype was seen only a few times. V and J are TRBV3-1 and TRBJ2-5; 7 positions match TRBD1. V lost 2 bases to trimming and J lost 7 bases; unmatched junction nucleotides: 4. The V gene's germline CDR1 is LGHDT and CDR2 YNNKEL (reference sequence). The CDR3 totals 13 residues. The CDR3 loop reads CASSQTGDGTQYF. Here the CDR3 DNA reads TGTGCCAGCAGCCAAACAGGGGATGGGACCCAGTACTTC.

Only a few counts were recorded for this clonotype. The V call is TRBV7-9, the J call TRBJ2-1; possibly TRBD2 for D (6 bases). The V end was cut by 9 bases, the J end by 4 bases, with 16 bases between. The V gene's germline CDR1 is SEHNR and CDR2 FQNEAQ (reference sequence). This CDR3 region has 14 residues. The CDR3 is CASMDYPSYNEQFF. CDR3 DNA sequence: TGTGCCAGTATGGACTACCCTTCATACAATGAGCAGTTCTTC.

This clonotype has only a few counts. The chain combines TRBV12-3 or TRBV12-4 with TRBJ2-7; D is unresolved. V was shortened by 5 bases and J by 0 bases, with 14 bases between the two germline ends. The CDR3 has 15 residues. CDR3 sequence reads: CASSPGPHSSYEQYF. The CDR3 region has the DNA TGTGCCAGCAGTCCAGGACCGCACAGCTCCTACGAGCAGTACTTC.

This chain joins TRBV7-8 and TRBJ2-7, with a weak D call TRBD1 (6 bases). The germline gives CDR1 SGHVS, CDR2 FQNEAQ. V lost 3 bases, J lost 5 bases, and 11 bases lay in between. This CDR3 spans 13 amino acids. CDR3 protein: CASSFQGINEQYF. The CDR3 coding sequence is TGTGCCAGCAGCTTCCAGGGGATCAACGAGCAGTACTTC.

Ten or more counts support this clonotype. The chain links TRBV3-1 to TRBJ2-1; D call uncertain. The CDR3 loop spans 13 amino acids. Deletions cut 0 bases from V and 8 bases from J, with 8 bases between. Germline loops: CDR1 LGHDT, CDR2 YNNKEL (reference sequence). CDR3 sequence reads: CASSQEGGDEQFF. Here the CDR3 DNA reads TGTGCCAGCAGCCAAGAAGGTGGGGATGAGCAGTTCTTC.